The 20 T cell receptor beta chains listed next were all sequenced from one sample in a study of regulatory T cells in long-lasting Graves disease (dated by TCRdb to the early 2020s). The library was produced with multiplex PCR. These reads were obtained on an Illumina HiSeq 4000. CDR3 regions were amplified by Arm-PCR with iRepertoire HTBI primers to construct TCR beta libraries. TCRdb redid the processing of the public reads, applying fastp at Q25 and MiXCR, and retained in-frame beta chains. Entries that share a CDR3 protein sequence are merged under the most common genes and DNA. This sample holds 300,000 to 500,000 distinct CDR3 sequences; less than 25% were observed only once. The top ten hold around 20% of the sample. The time point label here, explained by the study, means: persistent/refractory GD, antithyroid drugs over 5 years with positive TRAb. For both TCR sequencing and RNA sequencing, RNA was extracted from PBMCs in TRIzol.

The starting material was peripheral blood mononuclear cells (PBMCs), obtained when the disease was refractory, from a patient treated with antithyroid drugs. The receptors were sampled from a female donor with Graves disease.

The chain recombines TRBV25-1 with TRBJ2-3, with TRBD2 matching over 10 bases. The CDR3 spans 17 residues. Germline lookup yields CDR1 MGHDK and CDR2 SYGVNS. Trimming at V came to 8 bases and at J to 3 bases, leaving 14 bases not matched to a gene. CDR3 in amino acids: CASYPSGSGRGTDTQYF. DNA of the CDR3: TGTGCCAGCTATCCTTCGGGGAGCGGGAGGGGGACAGATACGCAGTATTTT.

The rearrangement uses TRBV20-1 and TRBJ2-7; a weak D match, TRBD2 (5 bases). There are 14 residues in the CDR3. The V end lost 0 bases, the J end lost 1 base, and 10 bases lay between the germline ends. Germline CDR1 reads DFQATT; CDR2 reads SNEGSKA (reference sequence). Here the CDR3 DNA reads TGCAGTGCTAGAGATCAGGCGGGTTCCTACGAGCAGTACTTC. Amino acid sequence: CSARDQAGSYEQYF.

This clonotype has ten or more counts. V usage is TRBV5-1 and J usage is TRBJ1-2, with 11 bases identical to TRBD1. V gave up 4 bases and J gave up 6 bases; unmatched junction bases: 5. CDR1 and CDR2 from the germline V gene are SGHRS and YFSETQ. This CDR3 region has 14 residues. The CDR3 DNA is TGCGCCAGCAGCGCCGGACAGGGGGCGCATGGCTACACCTTC. Protein product: CASSAGQGAHGYTF.

The rearrangement uses TRBV29-1 and TRBJ2-3; unclear D gene. CDR1 SQVTM and CDR2 ANQGSEA come from the germline V gene. This CDR3 has 11 amino acids. CDR3 amino acids: CTVTSTDTQYF. Written as DNA, the CDR3 is TGCACCGTGACTAGCACAGATACGCAGTATTTT.

The chain joins TRBV6-1 to TRBJ1-5; D is unresolved. Trimming shortened V by 6 bases and J by 3 bases, and 12 bases separated the two germline ends. In germline, CDR1 is MNHNS, CDR2 SASEGT. The CDR3 runs 14 residues. The CDR3 sequence: CASSPLGFNQPQHF. CDR3 sequence (DNA): TGTGCCAGCAGCCCCTTGGGGTTCAATCAGCCCCAGCATTTT.

The chain carries TRBV4-1 and TRBJ1-5; tentative D call: TRBD1 (6 bases). Trimming removed 0 bases at V and 6 bases at J, with 12 bases between. The CDR3 contains 15 residues. The V gene's germline CDR1 is MGHRA and CDR2 YSYEKL. This chain's CDR3 is CASSQEWGAGQPQHF. Written as DNA, the CDR3 is TGCGCCAGCAGCCAAGAGTGGGGGGCTGGTCAGCCCCAGCATTTT.

This clonotype has a count of ten or more. This rearrangement joins TRBV7-2 to TRBJ1-1; no clear D gene. The CDR3 has 15 amino acids. Germline V gene sequence: CDR1 SGHTA, CDR2 FQGNSA. V gave up 2 bases and J gave up 5 bases, with 15 bases separating them. CDR3 sequence reads: CASSLKLDWPTEAFF. Here the CDR3 DNA reads TGTGCCAGCAGCTTAAAGCTCGACTGGCCAACTGAAGCTTTCTTT.

This clonotype was seen only a few times. A much more abundant neighbour one base away suggests this may be a read error. The chain couples TRBV6-2 or TRBV6-3 to TRBJ1-1; no reliable D call. The CDR3 totals 12 residues. CDR1 and CDR2 (germline): MNHEY, SVGEGT. CDR3 loop: CASRVGNTGAFF. The DNA for the CDR3 is TGTGCCAGCAGGGTCGGTAACACTGGAGCTTTCTTT.

This clonotype appeared a few times. This chain uses TRBV6-1 with TRBJ2-7; possibly TRBD1 for D (6 bases). Germline assignment: CDR1 MNHNS and CDR2 SASEGT. V shed 8 bases and J shed 0 bases, with 11 bases lying between them. This CDR3 contains 13 residues. The CDR3 region has the DNA TGTGCCAGCGGACGGACAGTCTCCTACGAGCAGTACTTC. It translates to CASGRTVSYEQYF.

V and J are TRBV7-2 and TRBJ2-7, with D possibly being TRBD1 or TRBD2 (5 bases each). The CDR3 sequence is 14 residues long. Trimming cost V 1 base and J 6 bases, with 13 bases left between them. Germline V gene data show CDR1 as SGHTA and CDR2 as FQGNSA. CDR3 sequence: CASSLGRSGTEQYF. DNA of the CDR3: TGTGCCAGCAGCTTAGGGCGTTCGGGGACCGAGCAGTACTTC.

This clonotype was counted at least ten times. The chain links TRBV2 to TRBJ1-5, with D perhaps TRBD1 (5 bases). CDR1 is SNHLY and CDR2 is FYNNEI in the germline V gene. The CDR3 sequence is 15 residues long. Deletions cut 4 bases from V and 2 bases from J, with 12 bases between. CDR3 bases: TGTGCCAGCAGTGTAGACAGTATCGGCAATCAGCCCCAGCATTTT. Residues: CASSVDSIGNQPQHF.

This clonotype was seen repeatedly, ten times or more. V gene TRBV20-1 combines with J gene TRBJ2-5; 10 nucleotides agree with TRBD2. Germline values: CDR1 DFQATT, CDR2 SNEGSKA (reference sequence). There are 15 residues in the CDR3. The V and J ends lost 4 bases and 1 base, in that order; junction bases with no gene match: 6. This CDR3 reads CSATPTSGRQETQYF. CDR3 nucleotides: TGCAGTGCTACCCCGACTAGCGGGCGCCAAGAGACCCAGTACTTC.

This clonotype has a count of ten or more. This chain connects TRBV28 to TRBJ1-2, with D maybe TRBD1 (6 bases). The CDR3 sequence is 13 residues long. CDR1 MDHEN and CDR2 SYDVKM come from the germline V gene. Trimming left V 5 bases short and J 3 bases short, with 10 bases between. The CDR3 DNA reads TGTGCCAGCAGTCCAGGGGACCACTATGGCTACACCTTC. It translates to CASSPGDHYGYTF.

Of note for this clonotype: One base away lies a much larger clone, so this may be a sequencing read error. The CDR3 here is CASSFAWRTGGQETQYF. CDR3 DNA sequence: TGTGCCAGCAGTTTCGCATGGCGGACAGGGGGCCAAGAGACCCAGTACTTC. The chain has TRBV12-3 or TRBV12-4 and TRBJ2-5; TRBD1 matches at 10 bases. Germline trimming cut 3 bases from V and 1 base from J; bases unmatched to any gene: 8. CDR3 length: 17 amino acids.

V is TRBV29-1 and J is TRBJ1-6; D not resolved. V lost 7 bases, J lost 7 bases, and 17 bases lay in between. The CDR3 has 14 amino acids. Germline CDR1 SQVTM, CDR2 ANQGSEA. The CDR3 DNA is TGCAGCGCAAGACTGGACGGGGAGAATTCACCCCTCCACTTT. As protein: CSARLDGENSPLHF.

In its sample, this clonotype was seen many times. The chain recombines TRBV7-8 with TRBJ2-7; D possibly matches TRBD1 or TRBD2 (5 bases each). Germline V lookup: CDR1 SGHVS, CDR2 FQNEAQ. The CDR3 contains 14 residues. The germline V and J ends were trimmed by 5 bases and 5 bases, with 16 bases remaining between them. Here the CDR3 DNA reads TGTGCCAGCAGCCCCTATCAGGGAGTAGACGAGCAGTACTTC. This gives the protein CASSPYQGVDEQYF.

This clonotype occurred a few times. A read error may explain this, as a much larger clone is one base away. The chain uses TRBV7-6 and TRBJ2-7; TRBD1 matches at 8 bases. Germline V gene data show CDR1 as SGHVS and CDR2 as FNYEAQ. The CDR3 sequence is 15 residues long. The CDR3 protein is CASNLGAGGAGEQYF. DNA for the CDR3: TGTGCCAGCAACTTAGGGGCAGGGGGCGCGGGGGAGCAGTACTTC.

The chain uses TRBV9 and TRBJ1-2; 7 nucleotides align to TRBD1. CDR1 and CDR2 (germline): SGDLS, YYNGEE. CDR3 length: 16 residues. With V trimmed by 4 bases and J by 4 bases, 13 bases remained unmatched. The CDR3 sequence is CASSSPRDRVGYGYTF. The CDR3, as DNA: TGTGCCAGCAGCTCGCCCCGGGACAGAGTGGGCTATGGCTACACCTTC.

The CDR3 region has the DNA TGCAGTGCTAGAGATGCCGGGTCCGGGGCCAACGTCCTGACTTTC. The encoded protein is CSARDAGSGANVLTF. The genes are TRBV20-1 and TRBJ2-6; no clear D. Germline assignment: CDR1 DFQATT and CDR2 SNEGSKA (reference sequence). V dropped 0 bases and J dropped 4 bases, with 10 bases sitting between them. The CDR3 contains 15 residues.

This clonotype was seen a few times. This chain connects TRBV7-2 to TRBJ2-5; D possibly corresponds to TRBD1 (7 bases). CDR1 is SGHTA, CDR2 FQGNSA, per germline. The length of the CDR3 is 16 residues. V was trimmed by 5 bases and J by 1 base, leaving 17 bases between them. The CDR3 spells CASSPGGKRVQETQYF. CDR3 nucleotides: TGTGCCAGCAGCCCAGGGGGGAAGAGGGTCCAAGAGACCCAGTACTTC.